A selection of T cell receptor beta chains follows, all from one sample in a study of early T cells in non-severe SARS-CoV-2 infection. TCRdb reanalysed the 5' RACE reads using MiXCR and keeps one entry per CDR3 protein. The repertoire holds around 67,000 distinct CDR3 sequences, with 12% as singletons. The sample taken for sequencing was whole blood. All receptors derive from an adult who was a healthcare worker with PCR-confirmed SARS-CoV-2 infection or an uninfected control (not recorded which). CDR3s include the opening cysteine and the closing phenylalanine or tryptophan. D genes are given only for firm matches. Only part of the rows carry a size: once, few, many, or a class if the clone is expanded.

CSARDVRSITWEQYF	TGCAGTGCTAGAGATGTCAGGAGCATTACGTGGGAGCAGTACTTC	.	TRBJ2-7	TRBV20-1	many
CASSEGAGVYGYTF	TGTGCCAGCAGCGAGGGGGCAGGGGTCTATGGCTACACCTTC	TRBD1	TRBJ1-2	TRBV7-2	medium-sized
CASTLQQVTDTQYF	TGTGCCAGCACTCTCCAGCAAGTGACAGATACGCAGTATTTT	.	TRBJ2-3	TRBV2	.
CASSQDPHWREGTGELFF	TGCGCCAGCAGCCAAGATCCACATTGGCGGGAGGGCACCGGGGAGCTGTTTTTT	TRBD2	TRBJ2-2	TRBV4-3	.
CASSRRTEWDTQYF	TGTGCCAGCAGTCGCCGGACTGAGTGGGATACGCAGTATTTT	.	TRBJ2-3	TRBV6-2/TRBV6-3	few
CSVITRDNQETQYF	TGCAGCGTAATAACCCGGGACAACCAAGAGACCCAGTACTTC	.	TRBJ2-5	TRBV29-1	many
CASSRTPSTDTQYF	TGTGCCAGTAGTCGGACACCGAGCACAGATACGCAGTATTTT	.	TRBJ2-3	TRBV19	many
CASSQVAWTSGVSYQETQYF	TGTGCCAGCAGCCAAGTCGCCTGGACTAGCGGTGTTTCGTACCAAGAGACCCAGTACTTC	TRBD2	TRBJ2-5	TRBV14	many
CASRDPGLAGTGELFF	TGCGCCAGCAGGGATCCGGGACTAGCTGGCACCGGGGAGCTGTTTTTT	TRBD2	TRBJ2-2	TRBV5-1	.
CSVAAGRGRIDTQYF	TGCAGCGTGGCGGCGGGCAGGGGGCGCATAGATACGCAGTATTTT	TRBD1	TRBJ2-3	TRBV29-1	few
CASSQDEFGYTF	TGCGCCAGCAGCCAAGACGAGTTTGGCTACACCTTC	.	TRBJ1-2	TRBV5-1	few
CASSLDRATPEAFF	TGTGCCAGCAGCCTTGACAGGGCGACGCCTGAAGCTTTCTTT	TRBD1	TRBJ1-1	TRBV7-9	.
CASSPQGLAGDLSGANVLTF	TGTGCCAGCAGCCCACAGGGACTAGCGGGAGACCTCTCTGGGGCCAACGTCCTGACTTTC	TRBD2	TRBJ2-6	TRBV9	many
CASSLGPGNTIYF	TGCGCCAGCAGCCTGGGACCTGGAAACACCATATATTTT	.	TRBJ1-3	TRBV5-1	.
CASSLRGPGGYNEQFF	TGTGCCAGCAGTCTGAGGGGGCCCGGGGGCTACAATGAGCAGTTCTTC	.	TRBJ2-1	TRBV12-3/TRBV12-4	few
CASSIYTGELFF	TGTGCCAGTAGCATATATACCGGGGAGCTGTTTTTT	.	TRBJ2-2	TRBV19	.
CSARDFRQPGDYGYTF	TGCAGTGCTAGAGATTTTCGCCAGCCGGGGGATTATGGCTACACCTTC	.	TRBJ1-2	TRBV20-1	.
CASNHLAGGISGANVLTF	TGTGCCAGCAACCACCTAGCGGGGGGCATCTCTGGGGCCAACGTCCTGACTTTC	TRBD2	TRBJ2-6	TRBV3-1	.
CASSVQITGELFF	TGCGCCAGCAGTGTACAGATAACCGGGGAGCTGTTTTTT	.	TRBJ2-2	TRBV10-1	many
CASGRDRAETQYF	TGTGCCAGCGGGCGGGACAGGGCAGAGACCCAGTACTTC	TRBD1	TRBJ2-5	TRBV2	.
CASSPQGEVPEAFF	TGTGCCAGCAGTCCACAGGGTGAGGTTCCTGAAGCTTTCTTT	.	TRBJ1-1	TRBV27	.
CASSSLDASTDTQYF	TGTGCCAGCAGCTCACTGGATGCTAGCACAGATACGCAGTATTTT	.	TRBJ2-3	TRBV13	medium-sized
CASSPRFSGANVLTF	TGTGCCAGCAGCCCAAGATTCTCTGGGGCCAACGTCCTGACTTTC	.	TRBJ2-6	TRBV7-9	.
CASSLGLEASTDTQYF	TGTGCCAGCAGCTTAGGTCTAGAGGCTAGCACAGATACGCAGTATTTT	.	TRBJ2-3	TRBV7-9	.
CASSPPGGNQPQHF	TGTGCCAGCTCACCACCGGGCGGGAATCAGCCCCAGCATTTT	.	TRBJ1-5	TRBV18	many
CAGRPGTNEKLFF	TGTGCCGGAAGGCCAGGAACTAATGAAAAACTGTTTTTT	.	TRBJ1-4	TRBV2	.
CASSLSLASETQYF	TGTGCCAGCAGCTTATCTCTGGCCAGCGAGACCCAGTACTTC	.	TRBJ2-5	TRBV7-2	.
CASSRRGPGNTIYF	TGTGCCAGCAGTCGACGGGGCCCTGGAAACACCATATATTTT	.	TRBJ1-3	TRBV11-1	few
CASSPQGHLNTGELFF	TGTGCCAGCTCACCACAAGGGCACCTGAACACCGGGGAGCTGTTTTTT	.	TRBJ2-2	TRBV18	.
CSAATGLGRDSPLHF	TGCAGTGCTGCAACAGGATTAGGGAGGGATTCACCCCTCCACTTT	.	TRBJ1-6	TRBV20-1	many
CASSPGTGSYGYTF	TGTGCCAGCAGTCCCGGGACAGGGTCCTATGGCTACACCTTC	TRBD1	TRBJ1-2	TRBV6-4	many
CASSPDRGRAYEQYF	TGTGCCAGCAGCCCGGACAGGGGGAGAGCCTACGAGCAGTACTTC	TRBD1	TRBJ2-7	TRBV6-5	many
CASRPTGSGRKETQYF	TGTGCCAGTAGACCAACAGGGTCGGGAAGGAAAGAGACCCAGTACTTC	.	TRBJ2-5	TRBV19	.
CASTGGGEQYF	TGTGCCAGCACCGGCGGTGGCGAGCAGTACTTC	.	TRBJ2-7	TRBV2	.
CASSLWGASTDTQYF	TGCGCCAGCAGCTTGTGGGGGGCAAGCACAGATACGCAGTATTTT	.	TRBJ2-3	TRBV5-1	few
CASSIGGGAQKLFF	TGTGCCAGTAGTATAGGAGGGGGCGCGCAAAAACTGTTTTTT	TRBD1	TRBJ1-4	TRBV19	.
CASSFLAGASNTGELFF	TGTGCCAGCAGCTTTTTAGCGGGGGCTTCAAACACCGGGGAGCTGTTTTTT	TRBD2	TRBJ2-2	TRBV11-2	few